One sample yielded the 17 T cell receptor beta chains listed below, sequenced in a study of OX40 agonist ivuxolimab in advanced cancers. Produced via immunoSEQ multiplex PCR; TCRdb's table is partial and in-frame only. Of roughly 64,000 clones listed, around 80% are singletons. Sequenced material: CD4+ or CD8+ T cells sorted from blood, taken in a trial of the OX40 agonist ivuxolimab. These receptors all come from an adult with an advanced solid tumor such as melanoma, head and neck, liver or kidney cancer.

The rearrangement uses TRBV28 and TRBJ2-7, with 8 positions matching TRBD1. The germline V gene has CDR1 MDHEN and CDR2 SYDVKM. CDR3 length: 14 amino acids. V trimming: 6 bases; J trimming: 3 bases; junction bases outside the gene matches: 7. DNA of the CDR3: TGTGCCAGCAGAGCAACAGGGGGTCTCTACGAGCAGTACTTC. Its protein is CASRATGGLYEQYF.

This chain links TRBV11-2 with TRBJ2-4; 8 bases are a match to TRBD2. The length of the CDR3 is 16 residues. Germline CDR1 and CDR2: SGHAT and FQNNGV. Trimming took 3 bases from V and 7 from J; bases not matched to a gene: 11. The chain's CDR3 is CASSLVREGPRNIQYF. In DNA form, the CDR3 reads TGTGCCAGCAGCTTGGTCCGGGAGGGCCCCCGGAACATTCAGTACTTC.

The chain's CDR3 is CASKGWVDEQFF. For the CDR3, the DNA is TGTGCCAGTAAGGGTTGGGTCGATGAGCAGTTCTTC. This sequence joins TRBV19 and TRBJ2-1; no clear D gene. The CDR3 length is 12 residues. Germline values: CDR1 LNHDA, CDR2 SQIVND (reference sequence). V gave up 7 bases and J gave up 8 bases, with 12 bases separating them.

This clone was seen only a few times. This chain connects TRBV6-5 to TRBJ2-5; possibly TRBD1 for D (6 bases). The length of the CDR3 is 13 residues. Germline V lookup: CDR1 MNHEY, CDR2 SVGAGI. V gave up 4 bases and J gave up 11 bases, with 17 bases separating them. The CDR3 is CASSFATGGVQYF. The CDR3 bases are TGTGCCAGCAGTTTTGCGACAGGTGGAGTACAGTACTTC.

The chain is built from TRBV18 and TRBJ1-1; the match to TRBD1 covers 11 bases. CDR1 is KGHSH and CDR2 is LQKENI in the germline V gene. With 3 bases clipped from V and 6 bases from J, the junction kept 6 bases outside the gene matches. The CDR3 covers 15 residues. CDR3 loop: CASSPSGQGVAEAFF. CDR3 nucleotides: TGTGCCAGCTCACCTTCGGGACAGGGGGTCGCTGAAGCTTTCTTT.

This clone was detected a few times. The V call is TRBV11-2, the J call TRBJ2-2; D is possibly TRBD1 (6 bases). This CDR3 comprises 18 residues. The ends were cut back, 5 bases at V and 5 bases at J, with 24 bases in the middle. CDR1 and CDR2 (germline): SGHAT, FQNNGV. Here the CDR3 DNA reads TGTGCCAGCAGCCCCGGTCAGGGGACCTCCGCCGGGACCGGGGAGCTGTTTTTT. Translated, it gives CASSPGQGTSAGTGELFF.

The CDR3 reads CASSPYGAGLYGYTF. The CDR3 nucleotides read TGTGCCAGCAGCCCCTACGGGGCAGGACTTTATGGCTACACCTTC. This chain links TRBV6-5 with TRBJ1-2; perhaps TRBD1 as D (5 bases). From germline, CDR1 is MNHEY and CDR2 SVGAGI. This CDR3 spans 15 amino acids. V was clipped by 6 bases and J by 5 bases, with 19 bases between them.

The chain uses TRBV7-8 and TRBJ2-7, with 8 bases lining up with TRBD1. Germline V gene sequence: CDR1 SGHVS, CDR2 FQNEAQ. The CDR3 spans 16 residues. The V and J ends lost 4 bases and 3 bases, in that order; junction bases with no gene match: 11. CDR3: CASSSPPGTGRYEQYF. CDR3 in DNA: TGTGCCAGCAGCTCCCCCCCCGGGACAGGTCGCTACGAGCAGTACTTC.

This clone came up once. An end of the junction does not agree with germline; a read error may underlie this. The chain is built from TRBV7-7 and TRBJ1-5; the match to TRBD1 covers 9 bases. Germline V gene data show CDR1 as SSHAT and CDR2 as FNYEAQ (reference sequence). The CDR3 spans 13 residues. The DNA of the CDR3 is TGTGCTAGCAGCTTTCGGACAGGGGAACCCCAGCATTTT. It is translated as CASSFRTGEPQHF. Full variable domain (rest looked up from reference TRBV7-7 and TRBJ1-5): GAGVSQSPRYKVTKRGQDVTLRCDPISSHATLYWYQQALGQGPEFLTYFNYEAQPDKSGLPSDRFSAERPEGSISTLTIQRTEQRDSAMYRCASSFRTGEPQHFGDGTRLSIL.

The V gene is TRBV6-6, the J gene TRBJ2-7, with TRBD2 matching over 8 bases. CDR1 and CDR2 from the germline V gene are MNHNY and SVGAGI (reference sequence). The ends lost 6 bases at V and 2 bases at J; junction bases unmatched: 6. CDR3 length equals 14 residues. In DNA, the CDR3 is TGTGCCAGCAGCTCCACGGGGGGGACCTACGAGCAGTACTTC. Its protein product is CASSSTGGTYEQYF.

The genes are TRBV6-6 and TRBJ2-1, with 7 bases fitting TRBD2. V was clipped by 4 bases and J by 9 bases; unmatched bases: 3. The CDR3 has 12 residues. Germline V gives CDR1 MNHNY, CDR2 SVGAGI (reference sequence). The CDR3 nucleotides are TGTGCCAGCAGTTCGCGGGAGAGTGAGCAGTTCTTC. Encoded protein: CASSSRESEQFF.

The gene calls are TRBV29-1 and TRBJ2-5; no clear D gene. The V end lost 3 bases, the J end lost 4 bases, and 12 bases lay between the germline ends. The CDR3 spans 13 residues. The germline CDR1 and CDR2 sequences are SQVTM and ANQGSEA. DNA for the CDR3: TGCAGCGTTGAGACCGCTGCAGCAGAGACCCAGTACTTC. Translation: CSVETAAAETQYF.

This clone was seen just once. V is TRBV7-6 and J is TRBJ2-1; TRBD2 agrees at 9 bases. The CDR3 is 14 residues long. The germline CDR1 and CDR2 sequences are SGHVS and FNYEAQ. CDR3 nucleotides: TGTGCAAAGCAGGGTAGCGGGAGTTACAATGAGCAGTTCTTC. Protein product: CAKQGSGSYNEQFF.

The V gene is TRBV19, the J gene TRBJ2-6, with TRBD1 as a possible D gene (7 bases). The V end was cut by 9 bases, the J end by 1 base, with 13 bases between. The CDR3 has 15 amino acids. The V gene's germline CDR1 is LNHDA and CDR2 SQIVND (reference sequence). The CDR3 loop reads CASSQGGSGANVLTF. The DNA for the CDR3 is TGTGCCAGCTCCCAGGGGGGATCTGGGGCCAACGTCCTGACTTTC.

This chain uses TRBV6-5 with TRBJ2-7, with 10 bases identical to TRBD1. The V and J ends lost 1 base and 3 bases, in that order; junction bases with no gene match: 6. CDR3 size: 16 residues. The germline gives CDR1 MNHEY, CDR2 SVGAGI. CDR3 region: CASSYLRRDRGYEQYF. The CDR3 nucleotides are TGTGCCAGCAGTTACTTAAGGCGGGACAGGGGCTACGAGCAGTACTTC.

The chain has TRBV27 and TRBJ2-3, with TRBD2 matching 7 bases. Germline V lookup: CDR1 MNHEY, CDR2 SMNVEV (reference sequence). V was clipped by 3 bases and J by 5 bases; unmatched bases: 11. This CDR3 has 16 amino acids. CDR3 protein: CASSFSTSLSEDTQYF. The CDR3 DNA is TGTGCCAGCAGTTTCTCGACTAGCCTCTCCGAAGATACGCAGTATTTT.

The V gene is TRBV9, the J gene TRBJ2-3; D uncertain. Germline lookup yields CDR1 SGDLS and CDR2 YYNGEE. Trimming stripped 0 bases from V and 0 bases from J, with 5 bases between. The CDR3 loop spans 14 amino acids. CDR3 nucleotide sequence: TGTGCCAGCAGCGTAGCGAGCAGCACAGATACGCAGTATTTT. Its protein product is CASSVASSTDTQYF.